This record looks at one T cell receptor (beta chain) sequence and its context. The antigen remains unidentified. Of the isolated RNA, all was reverse transcribed, and so the sequenced material was expressed TCRB transcripts. The read count averaged around 3.5 million across naive, central memory and regulatory T cell samples. Only in-frame clones appear in the TCRdb table, and some are missing; sequencing was by immunoSEQ multiplex PCR. The sample holds 20,000 to 30,000 clones, 69% seen once. J was trimmed by 3 bases and V by 5 bases; bases with no gene match: 12. The CDR3 sequence is 17 residues long. Germline loops: CDR1 LNHDA, CDR2 SQIVND (reference sequence). This entry belongs to a study of beta chain features in type 1 diabetes. Study-wide points: For TCRB rearrangement, an influence of HLA type remained unresolved here. Shortening of TCRB CDR3s, moderate but significant, appeared in all four CD4+ subsets of Type 1 diabetes patients.

The specimen sequenced was Tregs from blood. The J gene is TRBJ2-7, the V gene TRBV19, with TRBD1 matching over 11 bases. This clonotype originated in a young man with type 1 diabetes. The CDR3 DNA follows: TGTGCCAGTAGTGAACGACGCGGGACAGGGGGTAGCTACGAGCAGTACTTC. This encodes CASSERRGTGGSYEQYF.